The next 27 T cell receptor beta chains were all read from a single sample in a study of blood T cell repertoires in COVID-19. This table comes from immunoSEQ multiplex PCR, and its TCRdb copy is limited to in-frame clones, with some not included. The data show some 290,000 clones, roughly 90% seen once. The sequencing sample was made of peripheral blood. These receptors were taken from a woman aged 25 to 39 with COVID-19, enrolled during active disease.

Note on this clone: Other DNA sequences in this specimen translate into the identical CDR3. In nucleotides, the CDR3 is TGTGCCATCAGTGAGTCACGGGGCAATCAGCCCCAGCATTTT. Protein: CAISESRGNQPQHF. The J gene is TRBJ1-5, the V gene TRBV10-3, with D unresolved. This CDR3 is 14 amino acids long. Germline CDR1 and CDR2: ENHRY and SYGVKD. V lost 0 bases and J lost 2, with 5 bases in between.

The gene calls are TRBV5-4 and TRBJ2-2; no reliable D call. Per germline, CDR1 SGHNT and CDR2 YYREEE (reference sequence). V was trimmed by 4 bases and J by 0 bases, leaving 13 bases between them. This CDR3 contains 16 residues. CDR3: CASSHAQFANTGELFF. CDR3 nucleotides: TGTGCCAGCAGCCATGCACAGTTCGCGAACACCGGGGAGCTGTTTTTT.

The chain uses TRBV5-1 and TRBJ2-3; D might be TRBD2 (5 bases). The CDR3 loop spans 15 amino acids. Trimming cost V 1 base and J 3 bases, with 12 bases left between them. Germline CDR1 is SGHRS and CDR2 is YFSETQ. In DNA, the CDR3 is TGCGCCAGCAGCTTGTTTAGCGATATAACAGATACGCAGTATTTT. Translation: CASSLFSDITDTQYF.

The chain couples TRBV7-2 to TRBJ2-1; D possibly corresponds to TRBD2 (6 bases). This CDR3 contains 13 residues. The germline V gene has CDR1 SGHTA and CDR2 FQGNSA. V was clipped by 2 bases and J by 9 bases, with 11 bases between them. In DNA, the CDR3 is TGTGCCAGCAGCTTACGCGGGGAAAGTGAGCAGTTCTTC. It specifies CASSLRGESEQFF.

The genes are TRBV7-2 and TRBJ2-5; 7 bases are a match to TRBD1. Germline V CDR1 and CDR2: SGHTA, FQGNSA. The CDR3 consists of 13 residues. Trimming at V came to 5 bases and at J to 8 bases, leaving 8 bases not matched to a gene. The CDR3 is CASSQPGQLTQYF. The CDR3 DNA reads TGTGCCAGCAGCCAGCCGGGACAGCTTACCCAGTACTTC.

V and J are TRBV28 and TRBJ2-7; 9 nucleotides line up with TRBD2. With V trimmed by 2 bases and J by 3 bases, 8 bases remained unmatched. Germline CDR1 and CDR2: MDHEN and SYDVKM. The CDR3 is 16 amino acids. CDR3 protein: CASSLGGSGSIYEQYF. CDR3 nucleotide sequence: TGTGCCAGCAGTTTAGGAGGTAGCGGGAGTATCTACGAGCAGTACTTC.

This clone was detected a few times. This chain joins TRBV5-1 and TRBJ1-2; D possibly corresponds to TRBD1 (6 bases). Deletions cut 4 bases from V and 7 bases from J, with 17 bases between. Germline CDR1 and CDR2: SGHRS and YFSETQ. This CDR3 is built from 14 residues. CDR3 region: CASSATGPNTGYTF. The CDR3 DNA sequence: TGCGCCAGCAGCGCGACAGGTCCCAATACTGGCTACACCTTC.

The chain links TRBV6-5 to TRBJ1-4, with 8 bases identical to TRBD1. In germline, CDR1 is MNHEY, CDR2 SVGAGI. CDR3 length: 14 amino acids. The trim removed 8 bases at V and 8 bases at J, leaving 10 bases unmatched. The CDR3: CASGYRGSSEKLFF. The CDR3 DNA sequence: TGTGCCAGCGGATACAGGGGGAGTTCGGAAAAACTGTTTTTT.

This chain links TRBV9 with TRBJ2-5; tentatively, D is TRBD2 (5 bases). The V end was cut by 4 bases, the J end by 5 bases, with 18 bases between. Germline V gives CDR1 SGDLS, CDR2 YYNGEE. The CDR3 is made up of 15 amino acids. CDR3 residues: CASSLEGVVRETQYF. The CDR3 DNA follows: TGTGCCAGCAGCCTCGAGGGTGTGGTTCGGGAGACCCAGTACTTC.

The rearrangement uses TRBV28 and TRBJ1-5, with 8 bases lining up with TRBD1. The CDR3 has 21 amino acids. Germline CDR1 reads MDHEN; CDR2 reads SYDVKM. V dropped 3 bases and J dropped 0; count of bases not matched to a gene: 19. The CDR3 reads CASSLVNAPRQGWGSNQPQHF. The CDR3 bases are TGTGCCAGCAGTTTGGTTAACGCCCCCAGACAGGGGTGGGGTAGCAATCAGCCCCAGCATTTT.

V is TRBV10-2 and J is TRBJ2-7; 10 bases line up with TRBD2. The CDR3 runs to 13 residues. With V trimmed by 7 bases and J by 3 bases, 3 bases remained unmatched. CDR1 WSHSY and CDR2 SAAADI come from the germline V gene. Here the CDR3 DNA reads TGCGCCAGCAAACTAGCGGGACTCTACGAGCAGTACTTC. Amino acids: CASKLAGLYEQYF.

The V call is TRBV28, the J call TRBJ2-2, with D possibly TRBD1 on 5 matching bases. V was shortened by 2 bases and J by 2 bases, with 9 bases between the two germline ends. CDR1 and CDR2 from the germline V gene are MDHEN and SYDVKM. The CDR3 consists of 15 residues. The CDR3 DNA reads TGTGCCAGCAGTTTAAGCAGGGCAAACACCGGGGAGCTGTTTTTT. This sequence encodes CASSLSRANTGELFF.

This chain joins TRBV6-5 and TRBJ1-1; 7 bases line up with TRBD1. CDR1 and CDR2 (germline): MNHEY, SVGAGI. This CDR3 spans 13 amino acids. J lost 1 base, V lost 4 bases, and 0 bases had no gene match. CDR3 amino acids: CASSWTGNTEAFF. CDR3 nucleotides: TGTGCCAGCAGTTGGACAGGGAACACTGAAGCTTTCTTT.

This clone was seen once. The same CDR3 can be traced to other DNA sequences in this sample. The chain has TRBV18 and TRBJ2-6; a possible D gene is TRBD1 (6 bases). The germline V and J ends were trimmed by 0 bases and 4 bases, with 7 bases remaining between them. The germline V gene has CDR1 KGHSH and CDR2 LQKENI. The CDR3 is 15 residues long. Here the CDR3 reads CASSPPGTGANVLTF. The CDR3 nucleotides read TGTGCCAGCTCACCACCAGGGACAGGGGCCAACGTCCTGACTTTC.

The V call is TRBV27, the J call TRBJ2-7; maybe TRBD2 (6 bases). Germline V gene lookup returns CDR1 MNHEY and CDR2 SMNVEV (reference sequence). The CDR3 spans 14 residues. Trimming removed 2 bases at V and 2 bases at J, with 10 bases between. In DNA, the CDR3 is TGTGCCAGCAGTTTAGCAGCGGGCCCCTACGAGCAGTACTTC. Its protein is CASSLAAGPYEQYF.

This chain links TRBV5-5 with TRBJ2-7; D gene uncertain. The germline CDR1 and CDR2 sequences are SGHKS and YYEKEE (reference sequence). CDR3 size: 14 residues. V was pared by 2 bases and J by 0 bases, with 9 bases between. The CDR3 nucleotides are TGTGCCAGCAGCTTCGGCCGACTCTCCTACGAGCAGTACTTC. Amino acids: CASSFGRLSYEQYF.

The chain employs TRBV5-6 and TRBJ1-5; 10 bases agree with TRBD1. This CDR3 region has 17 residues. J was trimmed by 1 base and V by 2 bases; bases with no gene match: 6. In germline, CDR1 is SGHDT, CDR2 YYEEEE. DNA for the CDR3: TGTGCCAGCAGCTTCTCCGGGACAGGGGCGAGCAATCAGCCCCAGCATTTT. It is translated as CASSFSGTGASNQPQHF.

V gene TRBV27 combines with J gene TRBJ2-1; 7 positions match TRBD2. The CDR3 is 14 amino acids. Germline V gene data show CDR1 as MNHEY and CDR2 as SMNVEV (reference sequence). V shed 5 bases, J shed 6 bases, and the junction held 7 bases outside the gene matches. The CDR3, as DNA: TGTGCCAGCAGTGAAACCGGGACTACCAATGAGCAGTTCTTC. Encoded protein: CASSETGTTNEQFF.

The V call is TRBV10-1, the J call TRBJ2-4; 10 bases fit TRBD2. The CDR3 runs 16 residues. The V segment lost 5 bases and the J segment 0 bases; nucleotides outside the gene matches: 4. Germline loops: CDR1 WNHNN, CDR2 SYGVQD (reference sequence). CDR3 sequence reads: CASSPGLAIAKNIQYF. As DNA, the CDR3 is TGCGCCAGCAGTCCGGGACTAGCGATAGCCAAAAACATTCAGTACTTC.

The V and J genes are TRBV15 and TRBJ1-2; no firm D call. Germline V lookup: CDR1 LNHNV, CDR2 YYDKDF (reference sequence). This CDR3 contains 12 residues. The V end lost 0 bases, the J end lost 7 bases, and 6 bases lay between the germline ends. The CDR3 reads CATSRDQAGYTF. The CDR3 DNA is TGTGCCACCAGCAGAGATCAGGCTGGCTACACCTTC.

The chain couples TRBV5-6 to TRBJ1-2; D gene ambiguous. The CDR3 covers 15 residues. Trimming took 4 bases from V and 2 from J, leaving 15 bases between them. From germline, CDR1 is SGHDT and CDR2 YYEEEE. CDR3 region: CASSPPGNPNYGYTF. In DNA form, the CDR3 reads TGTGCCAGCAGCCCTCCGGGAAACCCAAACTATGGCTACACCTTC.

The chain is built from TRBV6-5 and TRBJ2-3; 8 bases are a match to TRBD2. V shed 8 bases, J shed 4 bases, and the junction held 8 bases outside the gene matches. From germline, CDR1 is MNHEY and CDR2 SVGAGI. The CDR3 sequence is 14 residues long. The CDR3 nucleotides read TGTGCCAGCCGTACTAGCGGAGGGGCAGATACGCAGTATTTT. It is translated as CASRTSGGADTQYF.

The rearrangement uses TRBV29-1 and TRBJ2-7; D not resolved. The CDR3 runs to 11 residues. From germline, CDR1 is SQVTM and CDR2 ANQGSEA. The CDR3 bases are TGCAGTGCGATTTACACCTACGAGCAGTACTTC. Its protein is CSAIYTYEQYF.

The rearrangement links TRBV10-3 to TRBJ1-5; TRBD1 aligns across 8 bases. The CDR3 consists of 13 residues. Looked up from germline, CDR1 is ENHRY and CDR2 is SYGVKD. Unmatched junction bases numbered 6, after V lost 7 bases and J lost 7 bases. CDR3 coding DNA: TGTGCCATCAAACAGGGGGATAAGCAGCCCCAGCATTTT. Translated: CAIKQGDKQPQHF.

The chain links TRBV5-4 to TRBJ2-3; TRBD1 matches at 12 bases. This CDR3 is 16 amino acids long. V shed 4 bases, J shed 3 bases, and the junction held 6 bases outside the gene matches. From germline, CDR1 is SGHNT and CDR2 YYREEE (reference sequence). CDR3 in amino acids: CASSPGTGGWTDTQYF. CDR3 DNA sequence: TGTGCCAGCAGCCCAGGGACAGGGGGCTGGACAGATACGCAGTATTTT.

The chain has TRBV19 and TRBJ2-7; 11 nucleotides match TRBD2. The CDR3 loop spans 15 amino acids. The V segment lost 0 bases and the J segment 5 bases; nucleotides outside the gene matches: 3. Germline loops: CDR1 LNHDA, CDR2 SQIVND (reference sequence). The CDR3 spells CASSIEASGRHEQYF. The CDR3 DNA reads TGTGCCAGTAGTATAGAAGCTAGCGGGAGGCACGAGCAGTACTTC.

The gene calls are TRBV7-9 and TRBJ2-1; D might be TRBD1 (7 bases). The CDR3 length is 17 residues. V was trimmed by 3 bases and J by 4 bases, leaving 19 bases between them. CDR1 SEHNR and CDR2 FQNEAQ come from the germline V gene (reference sequence). Written as DNA, the CDR3 is TGTGCCAGCAGCTTCTCGGGGGACAGAGTATTATACAATGAGCAGTTCTTC. Translated: CASSFSGDRVLYNEQFF. The variable domain in full, with the rest retrieved from reference TRBV7-9 and TRBJ2-1, is DTGVSQNPRHKITKRGQNVTFRCDPISEHNRLYWYRQTLGQGPEFLTYFQNEAQLEKSRLLSDRFSAERPKGSFSTLEIQRTEQGDSAMYLCASSFSGDRVLYNEQFFGPGTRLTVL.